The text below deals with one TCR beta chain. The sample originates from a study of T cell responses to AZD1222 COVID-19 vaccine. In germline, CDR1 is MDHEN, CDR2 SYDVKM. The CDR3 totals 14 residues. Between the trimmed V and J ends, which lost 6 bases and 4 bases, there was a span of 15 bases. The method was immunoSEQ multiplex PCR; TCRdb's version includes in-frame clones alone and lacks a portion of them. There are 95,000 to 150,000 clones in the sample; over 75% occur only once, and just over 4% lies in the top ten. The receptor was derived from an adult who received the MenACWY meningococcal vaccine as a control. The material was peripheral blood, obtained 28 days after the second dose of the MenACWY control vaccine. V gene TRBV28 combines with J gene TRBJ1-1; possibly TRBD1 for D (5 bases). DNA for the CDR3: TGTGCCAGCAGCCCGCGCGGGGGGTTCACTGAAGCTTTCTTT. The encoded protein is CASSPRGGFTEAFF.